This T cell receptor (beta chain) was profiled in a study of human T cells and chemical hapten exposure. The sample holds many counts of this clonotype. One entry per CDR3 protein results from TCRdb running MiXCR on the RACE reads. Of roughly 43,000 distinct CDR3 sequences in the sample, 3% to 4.5% are singletons; the top ten hold about 5.6%. This sample's time point: healthy volunteer bleed at 6 weeks. Sequencing started from total RNA isolated from unfractionated whole blood. The material sequenced was whole blood. The receptor's source is a human donor in good health. Some clones in this sample may be carry-over from other donors' samples.

CDR3 sequence: CAWSRPGLGTDTQYF. The DNA of the CDR3 is TGTGCCTGGAGCCGCCCGGGGTTAGGGACAGATACGCAGTATTTT. The chain is built from TRBV30 and TRBJ2-3, with a tentative D call TRBD2 (5 bases). V lost 3 bases to trimming and J lost 3 bases, with 16 bases between them. CDR3 length: 15 amino acids. Looked up from germline, CDR1 is GTSNPN and CDR2 is SVGIG (reference sequence). The complete variable domain, with remaining parts taken from reference TRBV30 and TRBJ2-3, reads SQTIHQWPATLVQPVGSPLSLECTVEGTSNPNLYWYRQAAGRGLQLLFYSVGIGQISSEVPQNLSASRPQDRQFILSSKKLLLSDSGFYLCAWSRPGLGTDTQYFGPGTRLTVL.